This T cell receptor beta chain was found in a study of shared clonotypes between healthy human individuals. TCRdb keeps only in-frame clones here, not all; method: immunoSEQ multiplex PCR. Of under 1 million clones in the sample, approximately 92% were seen once. In its sample, this clone was seen a few times. The CDR3 extends over 16 amino acids. V was clipped by 1 base and J by 4 bases, with 14 bases between them. Germline V gene sequence: CDR1 SEHNR, CDR2 FQNEAQ (reference sequence). Selected positively for CCR7 and CD45RO-negative, naive CD8 cells excluded terminally differentiated effector memory CD45RA+ cells.

The sample comprised naive CD8+ T cells sorted from blood. The chain uses TRBV7-9 and TRBJ1-5; tentatively, D is TRBD1 (5 bases). This TCR was sampled from a young man in good health. The CDR3 protein is CASSLGTGTENQPQHF. As DNA, the CDR3 is TGTGCCAGCAGCTTAGGGACCGGGACTGAGAATCAGCCCCAGCATTTT. Complete variable domain (other parts from reference TRBV7-9 and TRBJ1-5): DTGVSQNPRHKITKRGQNVTFRCDPISEHNRLYWYRQTLGQGPEFLTYFQNEAQLEKSRLLSDRFSAERPKGSFSTLEIQRTEQGDSAMYLCASSLGTGTENQPQHFGDGTRLSIL.